The 28 T cell receptor beta chains below all came from one sample that was sequenced in a study of blood T cell repertoires in COVID-19 (dated by TCRdb to 2018 to 2021). Receptors were amplified or captured by the immunoSEQ multiplex PCR assay. TCRdb retrieved this table from immuneACCESS and kept in-frame rearrangements only. Not all clones are present; in checked studies, unresolved V genes account for under half, and no reason is known for the remainder. This sample is represented by hundreds of thousands of clones; roughly nine tenths of them were singletons. The ten largest clones take up 2% to 2.5% of the sample. The sequencing input was peripheral blood. Source of these receptors: a woman aged 50 to 60 with acute or convalescent COVID-19.

The chain links TRBV12-5 to TRBJ1-5; 10 bases line up with TRBD1. V lost 7 bases, J lost 7 bases, and 10 bases stayed unmatched. CDR1 and CDR2 from the germline V gene are LGHNT and FRNRAP. The length of the CDR3 is 15 residues. The CDR3 protein is CASAHRDRGDQPQHF. As DNA, the CDR3 is TGTGCTAGTGCTCACCGGGACAGGGGAGACCAGCCCCAGCATTTT.

V and J are TRBV7-8 and TRBJ2-1; D may be TRBD1 (6 bases). The V gene's germline CDR1 is SGHVS and CDR2 FQNEAQ. This CDR3 is built from 16 residues. V dropped 3 bases and J dropped 3 bases, with 15 bases sitting between them. DNA for the CDR3: TGTGCCAGCAGCTTTGTCAAACAGGGTATCTACAATGAGCAGTTCTTC. Protein product: CASSFVKQGIYNEQFF.

The chain combines TRBV7-3 with TRBJ1-2, with TRBD1 as a possible D gene (6 bases). The germline V and J ends were trimmed by 5 bases and 7 bases, with 23 bases remaining between them. CDR3 length: 16 amino acids. CDR1 and CDR2 from the germline V gene are SGHTA and FQGTGA. CDR3 bases: TGTGCCAGCAGCCCGGCAGGTGGCACAGGGAGACGTGGCTACACCTTC. Translating it yields CASSPAGGTGRRGYTF.

The rearrangement uses TRBV7-9 and TRBJ2-7, with 7 bases that match TRBD2. The CDR3 extends over 15 amino acids. Germline lookup yields CDR1 SEHNR and CDR2 FQNEAQ (reference sequence). V was pared by 0 bases and J by 6 bases, with 8 bases of the junction left unmatched. CDR3 coding DNA: TGTGCCAGCAGCTTAGCAGTGGCGGGAGATAGCGAGCAGTACTTC. Translating gives CASSLAVAGDSEQYF.

This clone was seen just once. The chain links TRBV9 to TRBJ2-3, with 8 nucleotides matching TRBD2. CDR1 and CDR2 (germline): SGDLS, YYNGEE. The V and J ends lost 4 bases and 7 bases, in that order; junction bases with no gene match: 8. CDR3 size: 14 residues. The CDR3 protein is CASSPGGEGYTQYF. The CDR3 DNA reads TGTGCCAGCAGCCCGGGGGGGGAGGGATATACGCAGTATTTT.

CDR3 in DNA: TGTGCCAGTATCCCCGGGACAGGGGGGAACTATGGCTACACCTTC. Translation gives CASIPGTGGNYGYTF. The chain combines TRBV19 with TRBJ1-2, with 11 positions matching TRBD1. Germline CDR1 LNHDA, CDR2 SQIVND (reference sequence). V was clipped by 7 bases and J by 2 bases; unmatched bases: 6. This CDR3 has 15 residues.

The chain joins TRBV7-9 to TRBJ2-1; D unresolved. Trimming left V 2 bases short and J 8 bases short, with 13 bases between. The CDR3 runs 14 residues. Looked up from germline, CDR1 is SEHNR and CDR2 is FQNEAQ (reference sequence). CDR3 in amino acids: CASSLLISIDEQFF. CDR3 nucleotides: TGTGCCAGCAGCTTACTGATTAGCATCGATGAGCAGTTCTTC.

The sample holds a few counts of this clone. The chain combines TRBV24-1 with TRBJ2-7, with D perhaps matching TRBD2 (5 bases). This CDR3 spans 16 amino acids. Trimming cost V 5 bases and J 1 base, with 17 bases left between them. CDR1 is KGHDR and CDR2 is SFDVKD in the germline V gene. CDR3 coding DNA: TGTGCCACCAGTGGGGGAGCTGGGGAAGGGTCCTACGAGCAGTACTTC. Residues: CATSGGAGEGSYEQYF.

The chain links TRBV29-1 to TRBJ2-7, with TRBD1 as a possible D gene (6 bases). V was trimmed by 4 bases and J by 7 bases, leaving 20 bases between them. The CDR3 consists of 14 residues. The germline V gene encodes CDR1 SQVTM and CDR2 ANQGSEA. CDR3 DNA: TGCAGCGTTGGGACAGCCCCATATGGGTGGGAGCAGTACTTC. This translates into CSVGTAPYGWEQYF.

Note on this clone: Relative to the germline gene, one junction end is altered; a read error may explain this. J is TRBJ2-2 and V is TRBV19; 9 bases line up with TRBD1. Germline CDR1 is LNHDA and CDR2 is SQIVND (reference sequence). The CDR3 runs 15 residues. CDR3 DNA sequence: TGTGCCAGTAGTATGGGGACAGGGAACGCCGGGGAGCTGTTTTTT. Translating gives CASSMGTGNAGELFF.

In this sample, this clone turned up once. This chain joins TRBV27 and TRBJ2-5, with 7 bases identical to TRBD1. With V trimmed by 6 bases and J by 0 bases, 16 bases remained unmatched. This CDR3 has 18 amino acids. CDR1 and CDR2 from the germline V gene are MNHEY and SMNVEV (reference sequence). This chain's CDR3 is CASRPPIPTGTYQETQYF. The CDR3 bases are TGTGCCAGCAGACCTCCCATCCCGACAGGGACGTACCAAGAGACCCAGTACTTC.

The chain is built from TRBV6-5 and TRBJ1-2, with D unclear. Trimming pared 6 bases from V and 6 bases from J, leaving 14 bases between. The CDR3 contains 13 residues. Germline CDR1 and CDR2: MNHEY and SVGAGI. The CDR3 region is CASRAAGWDGYTF. CDR3 DNA: TGTGCCAGCAGAGCGGCGGGGTGGGATGGCTACACCTTC.

This chain connects TRBV30 to TRBJ2-7, with TRBD2 identical over 12 bases. Looked up from germline, CDR1 is GTSNPN and CDR2 is SVGIG (reference sequence). V dropped 7 bases and J dropped 4; count of bases not matched to a gene: 11. The CDR3 extends over 15 amino acids. The CDR3 DNA follows: TGTGCCTTTAACCTTTGGACTAGCGGGAAGTACGAGCAGTACTTC. Translation gives CAFNLWTSGKYEQYF.

V and J are TRBV19 and TRBJ1-5; 7 bases match TRBD1. This CDR3 has 15 residues. CDR1 is LNHDA, CDR2 SQIVND, per germline (reference sequence). Trimming at V came to 5 bases and at J to 0 bases, leaving 4 bases not matched to a gene. The CDR3 reads CASSPRGSSNQPQHF. The CDR3 region has the DNA TGTGCCAGTAGTCCCAGGGGGAGTAGCAATCAGCCCCAGCATTTT.

The chain joins TRBV25-1 to TRBJ1-2, with 8 bases aligning to TRBD1. Per germline, CDR1 MGHDK and CDR2 SYGVNS. This CDR3 has 16 residues. Trimming took 4 bases from V and 4 from J; bases not matched to a gene: 11. DNA of the CDR3: TGTGCCAGCAGTGGCCCTCGGACAGGGAAGATCTATGGCTACACCTTC. It is translated as CASSGPRTGKIYGYTF.

This chain connects TRBV27 to TRBJ1-2; D is ambiguous. CDR1 is MNHEY, CDR2 SMNVEV, per germline (reference sequence). Trimming pared 6 bases from V and 4 bases from J, leaving 15 bases between. The CDR3 is 14 amino acids. The CDR3 nucleotides are TGTGCCAGCAGGACGGCCCTGTGGGCCTATGGCTACACCTTC. Protein: CASRTALWAYGYTF.

In its sample, this clone was seen a few times. The chain couples TRBV5-4 to TRBJ1-2, with TRBD1 matching 7 bases. V was pared by 0 bases and J by 4 bases, with 3 bases of the junction left unmatched. The germline V gene has CDR1 SGHNT and CDR2 YYREEE (reference sequence). There are 14 residues in the CDR3. CDR3 region: CASSLDRGGYGYTF. CDR3 nucleotides: TGTGCCAGCAGCTTGGACAGGGGAGGCTATGGCTACACCTTC.

V gene TRBV7-2 combines with J gene TRBJ1-6, with a possible D match to TRBD1 (5 bases). The germline V and J ends were trimmed by 1 base and 4 bases, with 14 bases remaining between them. The CDR3 consists of 17 residues. Germline V gene data show CDR1 as SGHTA and CDR2 as FQGNSA. The CDR3 is CASSLGAGRGYNSPLHF. The CDR3 DNA reads TGTGCCAGCAGCTTAGGGGCAGGTAGGGGATATAATTCACCCCTCCACTTT.

The genes are TRBV19 and TRBJ2-7; TRBD2 matches 13 bases. Per germline, CDR1 LNHDA and CDR2 SQIVND (reference sequence). Trimming took 5 bases from V and 3 from J; bases not matched to a gene: 4. The CDR3 spans 15 residues. Here the CDR3 DNA reads TGTGCCAGTAGTCCGGGACTAGCGGGACTCTACGAGCAGTACTTC. It encodes CASSPGLAGLYEQYF.

This rearrangement joins TRBV7-2 to TRBJ1-1; possible D gene TRBD1, 6 bases. This CDR3 spans 13 amino acids. Germline V gene lookup returns CDR1 SGHTA and CDR2 FQGNSA. Trimming removed 3 bases from V and 3 bases from J, with 8 bases in between. The CDR3 coding sequence is TGTGCCAGCAGCTTGGGACAACACACTGAAGCTTTCTTT. Encoded protein: CASSLGQHTEAFF.

V usage is TRBV4-1 and J usage is TRBJ2-5; unclear D gene. The CDR3 runs 13 residues. V lost 1 base, J lost 5 bases, and 8 bases lay in between. CDR1 is MGHRA, CDR2 YSYEKL, per germline. The CDR3 region is CASSQVAGETQYF. Written as DNA, the CDR3 is TGCGCCAGCAGCCAAGTAGCCGGGGAGACCCAGTACTTC.

V is TRBV11-2 and J is TRBJ2-3; the match to TRBD1 covers 8 bases. CDR1 SGHAT and CDR2 FQNNGV come from the germline V gene. CDR3 length: 16 residues. J lost 3 bases, V lost 4 bases, and 9 bases had no gene match. CDR3 coding DNA: TGTGCCAGCAGCTCCCTAGGACGGACAGGGACAGATACGCAGTATTTT. It yields the protein CASSSLGRTGTDTQYF.

The chain carries TRBV11-2 and TRBJ1-5; D unclear. The V end was cut by 0 bases, the J end by 2 bases, with 8 bases between. The CDR3 totals 15 residues. CDR1 SGHAT and CDR2 FQNNGV come from the germline V gene. DNA for the CDR3: TGTGCCAGCAGCTTAGATGGGAGAGGCAATCAGCCCCAGCATTTT. Translation gives CASSLDGRGNQPQHF.

The chain links TRBV28 to TRBJ2-3; tentative D call: TRBD2 (6 bases). Germline V CDR1 and CDR2: MDHEN, SYDVKM. V was pared by 3 bases and J by 6 bases, with 16 bases between. The CDR3 is made up of 15 amino acids. The CDR3 DNA reads TGTGCCAGCAGTTTTGGGGTAGCGGCCCGCGATACGCAGTATTTT. Residues: CASSFGVAARDTQYF.

The chain is built from TRBV10-3 and TRBJ1-5, with D tentatively TRBD1 (6 bases). The germline gives CDR1 ENHRY, CDR2 SYGVKD. This CDR3 is built from 15 residues. V was pared by 6 bases and J by 5 bases, with 17 bases between. CDR3 loop: CAISFTGRGDQPQHF. The CDR3 DNA is TGTGCCATCAGCTTTACAGGGAGAGGGGATCAGCCCCAGCATTTT.

This chain links TRBV6-5 with TRBJ2-5; D uncertain. Trimming removed 7 bases from V and 4 bases from J, with 16 bases in between. Germline V gives CDR1 MNHEY, CDR2 SVGAGI. The CDR3 consists of 14 residues. CDR3 protein: CASTPPSIAETQYF. In nucleotides, the CDR3 is TGTGCCAGCACCCCTCCGAGCATTGCAGAGACCCAGTACTTC.

The V gene is TRBV19, the J gene TRBJ2-2; 9 bases are a match to TRBD1. CDR1 and CDR2 (germline): LNHDA, SQIVND (reference sequence). The CDR3 is 16 amino acids. J lost 6 bases, V lost 7 bases, and 12 bases had no gene match. In DNA, the CDR3 is TGTGCCAGTAATAAATGGGGACAGGGACCGTCCGGGGAGCTGTTTTTT. It specifies CASNKWGQGPSGELFF.

The chain couples TRBV10-3 to TRBJ1-2; D is unresolved. Germline V gene lookup returns CDR1 ENHRY and CDR2 SYGVKD. The CDR3 sequence is 14 residues long. The V gene lost 0 bases and the J gene lost 7 bases, with 12 bases spanning the gap. The CDR3: CAISESREVGGYTF. In DNA form, the CDR3 reads TGTGCCATCAGTGAGTCACGAGAGGTTGGTGGCTACACCTTC.